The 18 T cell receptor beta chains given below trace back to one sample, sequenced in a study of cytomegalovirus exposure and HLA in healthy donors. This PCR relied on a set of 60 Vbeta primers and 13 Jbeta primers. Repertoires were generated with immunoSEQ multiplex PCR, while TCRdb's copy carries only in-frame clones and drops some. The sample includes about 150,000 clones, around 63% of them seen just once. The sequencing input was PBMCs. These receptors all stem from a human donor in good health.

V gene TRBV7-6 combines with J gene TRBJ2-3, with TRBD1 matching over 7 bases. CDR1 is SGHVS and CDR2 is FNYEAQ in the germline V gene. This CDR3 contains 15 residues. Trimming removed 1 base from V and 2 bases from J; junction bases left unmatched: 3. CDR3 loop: CASSLGGQITDTQYF. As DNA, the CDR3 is TGTGCCAGCAGCTTAGGGGGACAGATCACAGATACGCAGTATTTT.

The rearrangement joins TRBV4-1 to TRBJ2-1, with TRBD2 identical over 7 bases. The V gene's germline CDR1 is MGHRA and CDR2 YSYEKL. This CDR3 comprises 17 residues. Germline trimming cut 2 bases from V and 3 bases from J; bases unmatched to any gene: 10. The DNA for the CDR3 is TGCGCCAGCAGCCAATTTGGAAGGGAGGGCAGCTACAATGAGCAGTTCTTC. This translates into CASSQFGREGSYNEQFF.

The CDR3 DNA sequence: TGTGCCAGCAGCTCCTACAGGGGGCCAAACGAGCAGTACTTC. Its translation is CASSSYRGPNEQYF. This rearrangement joins TRBV7-9 to TRBJ2-7; 9 bases are a match to TRBD1. The CDR3 contains 14 residues. V dropped 4 bases and J dropped 5; count of bases not matched to a gene: 6. Looked up from germline, CDR1 is SEHNR and CDR2 is FQNEAQ (reference sequence).

CDR3 in amino acids: CASDAVLMNTEAFF. DNA for the CDR3: TGTGCCAGCGACGCGGTTCTCATGAACACTGAAGCTTTCTTT. The V gene is TRBV7-9, the J gene TRBJ1-1; no clear D. This CDR3 has 14 amino acids. V was cut by 8 bases and J by 0 bases, with 13 bases left in between. Germline V CDR1 and CDR2: SEHNR, FQNEAQ (reference sequence).

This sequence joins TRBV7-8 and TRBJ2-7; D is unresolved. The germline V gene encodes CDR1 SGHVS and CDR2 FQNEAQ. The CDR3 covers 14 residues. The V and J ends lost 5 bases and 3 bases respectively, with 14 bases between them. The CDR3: CASSPMASIYEQYF. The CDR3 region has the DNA TGTGCCAGCAGCCCAATGGCCAGTATCTACGAGCAGTACTTC.

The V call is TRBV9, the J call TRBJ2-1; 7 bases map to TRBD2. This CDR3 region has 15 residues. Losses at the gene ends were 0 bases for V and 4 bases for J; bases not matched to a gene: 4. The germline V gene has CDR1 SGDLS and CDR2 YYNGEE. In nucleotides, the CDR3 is TGTGCCAGCAGCGTAGTAGCGGGCAAATACAATGAGCAGTTCTTC. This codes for CASSVVAGKYNEQFF.

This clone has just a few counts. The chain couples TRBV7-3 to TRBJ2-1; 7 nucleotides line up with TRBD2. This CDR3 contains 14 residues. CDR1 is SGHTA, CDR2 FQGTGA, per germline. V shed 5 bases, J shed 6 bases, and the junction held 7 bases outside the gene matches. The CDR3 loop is CASSLAGTTNEQFF. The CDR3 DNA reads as TGTGCCAGCAGCCTGGCCGGGACTACCAATGAGCAGTTCTTC. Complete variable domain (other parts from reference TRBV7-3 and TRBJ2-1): GAGVSQTPSNKVTEKGKYVELRCDPISGHTALYWYRQSLGQGPEFLIYFQGTGAADDSGLPNDRFFAVRPEGSVSTLKIQRTERGDSAVYLCASSLAGTTNEQFFGPGTRLTVL.

The CDR3 sequence is CASGLGTGGGYTF. The CDR3 DNA reads as TGTGCTAGTGGTCTCGGGACAGGGGGTGGCTACACCTTC. The chain uses TRBV12-5 and TRBJ1-2, with 11 bases aligning to TRBD1. V shed 5 bases and J 7 bases; nucleotides not matched to a gene: 3. This CDR3 has 13 residues. Germline V gene lookup returns CDR1 LGHNT and CDR2 FRNRAP.

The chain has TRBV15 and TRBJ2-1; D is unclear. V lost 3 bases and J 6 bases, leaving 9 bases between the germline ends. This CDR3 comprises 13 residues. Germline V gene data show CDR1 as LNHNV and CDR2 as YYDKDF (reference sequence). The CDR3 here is CATSSRLPNEQFF. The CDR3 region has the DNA TGTGCCACCAGCAGTCGGTTGCCCAATGAGCAGTTCTTC.

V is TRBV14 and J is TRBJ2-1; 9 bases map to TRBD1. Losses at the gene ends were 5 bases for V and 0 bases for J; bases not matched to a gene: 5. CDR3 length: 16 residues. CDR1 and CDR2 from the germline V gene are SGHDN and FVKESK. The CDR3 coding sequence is TGTGCCAGCAGCAGGGACAGGGCCAGCTCCTACAATGAGCAGTTCTTC. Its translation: CASSRDRASSYNEQFF.

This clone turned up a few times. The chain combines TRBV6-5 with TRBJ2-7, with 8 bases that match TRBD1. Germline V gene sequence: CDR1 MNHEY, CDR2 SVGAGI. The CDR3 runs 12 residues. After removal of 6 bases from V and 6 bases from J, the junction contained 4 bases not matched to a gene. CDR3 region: CASSRGPSEQYF. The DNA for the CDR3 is TGTGCCAGCAGCAGGGGGCCAAGCGAGCAGTACTTC.

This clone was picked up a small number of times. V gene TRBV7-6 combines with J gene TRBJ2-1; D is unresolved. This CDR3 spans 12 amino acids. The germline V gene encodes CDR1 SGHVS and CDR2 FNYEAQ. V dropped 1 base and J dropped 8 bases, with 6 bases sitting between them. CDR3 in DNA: TGTGCCAGCAGCTTAGGAGGCGATGAGCAGTTCTTC. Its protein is CASSLGGDEQFF.

CDR3 protein: CASSLLLAGGAGELFF. The DNA of the CDR3 is TGCGCCAGCAGCTTGCTGCTAGCGGGGGGCGCCGGGGAGCTGTTTTTT. V usage is TRBV5-1 and J usage is TRBJ2-2; 11 positions match TRBD2. The CDR3 runs 16 residues. CDR1 and CDR2 from the germline V gene are SGHRS and YFSETQ. V lost 1 base to trimming and J lost 6 bases; unmatched junction nucleotides: 5.

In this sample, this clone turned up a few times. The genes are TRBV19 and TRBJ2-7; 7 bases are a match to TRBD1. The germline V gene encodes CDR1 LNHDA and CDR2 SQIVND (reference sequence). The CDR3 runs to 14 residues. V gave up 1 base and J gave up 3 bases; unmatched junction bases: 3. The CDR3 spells CASSIAGDSYEQYF. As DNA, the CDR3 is TGTGCCAGTAGTATAGCCGGGGACAGCTACGAGCAGTACTTC.

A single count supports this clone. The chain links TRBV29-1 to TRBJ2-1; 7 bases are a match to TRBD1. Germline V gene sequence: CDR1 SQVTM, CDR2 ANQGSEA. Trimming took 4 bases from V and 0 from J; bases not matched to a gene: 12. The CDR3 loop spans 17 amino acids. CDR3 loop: CSVVRGYMISSYNEQFF. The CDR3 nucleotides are TGCAGCGTTGTCAGGGGGTATATGATTAGCTCCTACAATGAGCAGTTCTTC.

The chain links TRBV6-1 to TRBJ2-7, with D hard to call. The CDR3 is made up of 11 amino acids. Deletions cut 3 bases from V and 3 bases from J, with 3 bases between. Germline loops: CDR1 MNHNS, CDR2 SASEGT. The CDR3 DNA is TGTGCCAGCAGTGATAACTACGAGCAGTACTTC. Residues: CASSDNYEQYF.

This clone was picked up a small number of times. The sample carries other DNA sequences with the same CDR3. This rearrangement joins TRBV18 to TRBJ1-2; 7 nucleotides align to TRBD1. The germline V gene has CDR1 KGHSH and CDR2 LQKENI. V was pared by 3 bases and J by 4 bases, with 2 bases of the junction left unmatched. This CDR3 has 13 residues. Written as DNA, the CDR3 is TGTGCCAGCTCACCCGGGACAGCCTATGGCTACACCTTC. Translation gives CASSPGTAYGYTF.

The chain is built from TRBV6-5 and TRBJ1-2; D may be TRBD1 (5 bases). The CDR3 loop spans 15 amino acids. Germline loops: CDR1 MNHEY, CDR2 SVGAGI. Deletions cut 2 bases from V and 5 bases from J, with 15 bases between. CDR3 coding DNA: TGTGCCAGCAGTTACGGTACGGGGGTTCGGTATGGCTACACCTTC. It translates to CASSYGTGVRYGYTF.